This T cell receptor beta chain was found in a study of blood T cell repertoires in COVID-19. This CDR3 comprises 13 residues. Germline CDR1 is SGHDT and CDR2 is YYEEEE. Deletions cut 2 bases from V and 4 bases from J, with 9 bases between. Per the original methods: It was from reference gene primer amplification that nucleated cell counts were estimated. Assay used: immunoSEQ multiplex PCR; TCRdb lists only in-frame clones, some missing. V and J calls and clone size are copied from that table; D and trimming were computed from the DNA. The table includes about 350,000 clones, roughly nine tenths detected once.

Sequencing used peripheral blood. The clonotype originates from a woman aged 55 to 70 with COVID-19, enrolled during active disease. The V call is TRBV5-6, the J call TRBJ1-2; D is perhaps TRBD1 (5 bases). As DNA, the CDR3 is TGTGCCAGCAGCTTCTGGGGCGGCTATGGCTACACCTTC. Protein product: CASSFWGGYGYTF.